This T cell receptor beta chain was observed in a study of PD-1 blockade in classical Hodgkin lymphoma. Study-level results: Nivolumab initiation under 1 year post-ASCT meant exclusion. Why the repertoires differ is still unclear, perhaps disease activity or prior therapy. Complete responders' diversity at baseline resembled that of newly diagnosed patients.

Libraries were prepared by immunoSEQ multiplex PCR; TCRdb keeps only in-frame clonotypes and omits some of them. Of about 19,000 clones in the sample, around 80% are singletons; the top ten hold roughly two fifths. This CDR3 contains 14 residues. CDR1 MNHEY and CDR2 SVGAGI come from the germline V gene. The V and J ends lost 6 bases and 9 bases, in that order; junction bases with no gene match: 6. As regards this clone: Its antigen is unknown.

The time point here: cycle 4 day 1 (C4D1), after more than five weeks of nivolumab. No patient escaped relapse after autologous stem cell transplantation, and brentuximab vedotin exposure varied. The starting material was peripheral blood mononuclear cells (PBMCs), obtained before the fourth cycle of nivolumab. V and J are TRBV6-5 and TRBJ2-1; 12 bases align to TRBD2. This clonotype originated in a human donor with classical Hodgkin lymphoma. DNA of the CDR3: TGTGCCAGCAGCGCTAGCGGGGGGGTAGGTGAGCAGTTCTTC. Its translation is CASSASGGVGEQFF.